The 9 T cell receptor beta chains below come from one sample, sequenced in a study of OX40 agonist ivuxolimab in advanced cancers. The table came from immunoSEQ multiplex PCR; TCRdb's copy has only in-frame clones and leaves some out. Here the sample spans under 65,000 clones, 87% being singletons. The sequencing used CD4+ or CD8+ T cells sorted from blood, collected in a trial of the OX40 agonist ivuxolimab. All receptors derive from an adult with an advanced solid tumor such as melanoma, head and neck, liver or kidney cancer.

This rearrangement joins TRBV5-4 to TRBJ2-3, with 11 bases matching TRBD2. The germline V gene has CDR1 SGHNT and CDR2 YYREEE (reference sequence). Losses at the gene ends were 1 base for V and 6 bases for J; bases not matched to a gene: 4. The CDR3 spans 15 residues. CDR3 amino acids: CASSLTSGGQDTQYF. Here the CDR3 DNA reads TGTGCCAGCAGCTTGACTAGCGGGGGCCAGGATACGCAGTATTTT.

This rearrangement joins TRBV29-1 to TRBJ2-2; weak D call: TRBD1 (6 bases). Germline V gene data show CDR1 as SQVTM and CDR2 as ANQGSEA. The CDR3 is 12 residues long. V was clipped by 7 bases and J by 7 bases, with 13 bases between them. CDR3 in amino acids: CSAPQGDGELFF. The CDR3 DNA sequence: TGCAGCGCACCACAGGGAGACGGGGAGCTGTTTTTT.

The V gene is TRBV19, the J gene TRBJ1-5, with D tentatively TRBD1 (5 bases). The CDR3 runs 16 residues. Trimming left V 1 base short and J 6 bases short, with 16 bases between. The germline CDR1 and CDR2 sequences are LNHDA and SQIVND (reference sequence). Written as DNA, the CDR3 is TGTGCCAGTAGTATAGGGGCCCCGGGGACCAGTCAGCCCCAGCATTTT. Translated, it gives CASSIGAPGTSQPQHF.

The genes are TRBV27 and TRBJ1-3; TRBD1 agrees at 7 bases. Looked up from germline, CDR1 is MNHEY and CDR2 is SMNVEV (reference sequence). The CDR3 loop spans 13 amino acids. V shed 6 bases, J shed 4 bases, and the junction held 3 bases outside the gene matches. CDR3 DNA sequence: TGTGCCAGCAGCCGGACAGGCGGAAACACCATATATTTT. As protein: CASSRTGGNTIYF.

The rearrangement uses TRBV10-3 and TRBJ1-1; 11 positions match TRBD1. From germline, CDR1 is ENHRY and CDR2 SYGVKD. The CDR3 consists of 14 residues. With 7 bases clipped from V and 6 bases from J, the junction kept 7 bases outside the gene matches. CDR3 sequence reads: CAINEDRGRSEAFF. DNA for the CDR3: TGTGCCATCAACGAGGACAGGGGGCGGTCTGAAGCTTTCTTT.

This clone was observed a single time. The chain's CDR3 is CASSQGTSGGAEQFF. The DNA of the CDR3 is TGTGCCAGCAGCCAAGGGACTAGCGGGGGGGCTGAGCAGTTCTTC. The V call is TRBV4-2, the J call TRBJ2-1; 15 bases line up with TRBD2. J lost 9 bases, V lost 1 base, and 1 base had no gene match. The CDR3 sequence is 15 residues long. CDR1 LGHNA and CDR2 YNFKEQ come from the germline V gene.

This clone was counted between two and nine times. The rearrangement links TRBV30 to TRBJ2-1, with D possibly TRBD1 on 6 matching bases. This CDR3 region has 14 residues. Germline V lookup: CDR1 GTSNPN, CDR2 SVGIG (reference sequence). Deletions cut 1 base from V and 7 bases from J, with 14 bases between. CDR3 bases: TGTGCCTGGAGTGCTACAGGGTCCACGAATGAGCAGTTCTTC. Protein product: CAWSATGSTNEQFF. Looking up the rest from reference TRBV30 and TRBJ2-1 gives the full variable domain: SQTIHQWPATLVQPVGSPLSLECTVEGTSNPNLYWYRQAAGRGLQLLFYSVGIGQISSEVPQNLSASRPQDRQFILSSKKLLLSDSGFYLCAWSATGSTNEQFFGPGTRLTVL.

This sequence joins TRBV2 and TRBJ2-1; 13 nucleotides agree with TRBD2. CDR3 length: 14 residues. Germline values: CDR1 SNHLY, CDR2 FYNNEI. V was pared by 6 bases and J by 13 bases, with 9 bases of the junction left unmatched. CDR3 bases: TGTGCCAGCAGGGGAGGGACTAGCGGGGCCCCACAGTTCTTC. It translates to CASRGGTSGAPQFF.

The CDR3 reads CASNGARGNSPLHF. CDR3 DNA sequence: TGTGCCAGCAACGGTGCCAGGGGGAATTCACCCCTCCACTTT. V is TRBV5-6 and J is TRBJ1-6, with 7 bases lining up with TRBD1. In germline, CDR1 is SGHDT, CDR2 YYEEEE. With 6 bases clipped from V and 7 bases from J, the junction kept 7 bases outside the gene matches. There are 14 residues in the CDR3.